Presented here are 32 T cell receptor beta chains from one specimen sequenced in a study of blood T cell repertoires in COVID-19. Libraries were prepared by immunoSEQ multiplex PCR; TCRdb keeps only in-frame clonotypes and omits some of them. Of 200,000 to 300,000 clones detected, 80% to 85% appear once; the ten largest clones hold 4% to 5%. The sample consisted of peripheral blood. The receptors were sampled from a man between 60 and 75 years old with acute or convalescent COVID-19.

V and J are TRBV11-3 and TRBJ2-7; D perhaps matches TRBD2 (5 bases). CDR3 length equals 14 residues. Trimming removed 1 base at V and 3 bases at J, with 10 bases between. Germline values: CDR1 SGHNT, CDR2 YENEEA. The CDR3 here is CASSLGLEGYEQYF. CDR3 DNA: TGTGCCAGCAGCTTAGGCCTAGAGGGCTACGAGCAGTACTTC.

This sequence joins TRBV3-1 (or the pseudogene TRBV3-2) and TRBJ1-1, with D possibly TRBD1 on 5 matching bases. Germline V CDR1 and CDR2: LGHDT, YNNKEL (reference sequence). This CDR3 is 15 amino acids long. Between the trimmed V and J ends, which lost 0 bases and 10 bases, there was a span of 18 bases. CDR3 region: CASSQDPGGGFGAFF. The CDR3 DNA follows: TGTGCCAGCAGCCAAGATCCCGGCGGGGGATTCGGAGCTTTCTTT.

V and J are TRBV6-5 and TRBJ1-3; 8 bases line up with TRBD1. Germline V gene data show CDR1 as MNHEY and CDR2 as SVGAGI. The CDR3 spans 14 residues. V lost 4 bases and J lost 3; bases outside the gene matches: 2. The CDR3 sequence: CASSSTGDGNTIYF. CDR3 DNA sequence: TGTGCCAGCAGTTCGACAGGGGATGGAAACACCATATATTTT.

The chain has TRBV2 and TRBJ2-7; TRBD1 aligns across 9 bases. Trimming took 6 bases from V and 3 from J; bases not matched to a gene: 9. Germline V lookup: CDR1 SNHLY, CDR2 FYNNEI. The CDR3 is made up of 15 amino acids. The CDR3 protein is CASRTGQTGGYEQYF. The CDR3 nucleotides read TGTGCCAGCAGGACAGGACAGACAGGGGGCTACGAGCAGTACTTC. The variable domain in full, completed from reference TRBV2 and TRBJ2-7, reads EPEVTQTPSHQVTQMGQEVILRCVPISNHLYFYWYRQILGQKVEFLVSFYNNEISEKSEIFDDQFSVERPDGSNFTLKIRSTKLEDSAMYFCASRTGQTGGYEQYFGPGTRLTVT.

The chain joins TRBV6-5 to TRBJ2-7, with D perhaps matching TRBD2 (6 bases). The ends were cut back, 8 bases at V and 5 bases at J, with 19 bases in the middle. The CDR3 consists of 14 residues. Germline V gene lookup returns CDR1 MNHEY and CDR2 SVGAGI. CDR3 sequence: CASLRDSRVHEQYF. The CDR3 DNA reads TGTGCCAGCCTCCGGGACTCGAGGGTGCACGAGCAGTACTTC.

V gene TRBV10-1 combines with J gene TRBJ1-2; a weak D match, TRBD1 (5 bases). CDR3 size: 13 residues. Germline V gene data show CDR1 as WNHNN and CDR2 as SYGVQD (reference sequence). Trimming removed 6 bases from V and 1 base from J, with 9 bases in between. The CDR3 nucleotides are TGCGCCAGCAGGACAGCGTTTAACTATGGCTACACCTTC. Its protein is CASRTAFNYGYTF.

J is TRBJ1-1 and V is TRBV28, with D maybe TRBD1 (6 bases). CDR1 MDHEN and CDR2 SYDVKM come from the germline V gene. The CDR3 is made up of 12 amino acids. V was trimmed by 10 bases and J by 6 bases, leaving 15 bases between them. The CDR3 DNA is TGTGCCACTCGGACAGCTTATTCTGAAGCTTTCTTT. Its protein product is CATRTAYSEAFF.

This clone has a single count. Different DNA sequences within this sample yield the same CDR3. The chain couples TRBV6-5 to TRBJ2-7, with 11 bases matching TRBD2. Trimming cost V 5 bases and J 0 bases; bases outside gene matches: 0. The length of the CDR3 is 14 residues. Germline V gene data show CDR1 as MNHEY and CDR2 as SVGAGI. The CDR3 is CASSLAGGSYEQYF. CDR3 sequence (DNA): TGTGCCAGCAGTCTAGCGGGGGGCTCCTACGAGCAGTACTTC.

This clone was detected once. The CDR3 nucleotides are TGTGCCAGCAGTGCCCTCCGACGACAGGCTCCCTACGAGCAGTACTTC. Protein sequence: CASSALRRQAPYEQYF. The V and J genes are TRBV6-2 or TRBV6-3 and TRBJ2-7; possible D gene TRBD1, 6 bases. Germline V CDR1 and CDR2: MNHEY, SVGEGT. This CDR3 has 16 residues. Trimming took off 5 bases at V and 2 bases at J, with 19 bases between the two ends.

The gene calls are TRBV27 and TRBJ1-6; TRBD1 matches 7 bases. Trimming cost V 2 bases and J 3 bases; bases outside gene matches: 4. This CDR3 comprises 16 residues. Germline V gene sequence: CDR1 MNHEY, CDR2 SMNVEV (reference sequence). The CDR3 coding sequence is TGTGCCAGCAGTTTAGAGGGGGCCCTCTATAATTCACCCCTCCACTTT. Translation gives CASSLEGALYNSPLHF.

This chain joins TRBV9 and TRBJ1-6, with D perhaps matching TRBD1 (5 bases). The CDR3 extends over 16 amino acids. CDR1 SGDLS and CDR2 YYNGEE come from the germline V gene. Trimming shortened V by 0 bases and J by 0 bases, and 7 bases separated the two germline ends. The CDR3 loop is CASSVEGNSYNSPLHF. The CDR3 nucleotides read TGTGCCAGCAGCGTAGAGGGGAACTCCTATAATTCACCCCTCCACTTT.

V and J are TRBV7-9 and TRBJ2-5; tentatively, D is TRBD1 (5 bases). The CDR3 is 13 residues long. V gave up 5 bases and J gave up 5 bases, with 12 bases separating them. Germline V gives CDR1 SEHNR, CDR2 FQNEAQ (reference sequence). The CDR3 DNA reads as TGTGCCAGCAGCAGCACAGGTTACGAGACCCAGTACTTC. Protein product: CASSSTGYETQYF.

The chain combines TRBV7-3 with TRBJ2-1, with D perhaps TRBD2 (5 bases). CDR3 length equals 14 residues. V was trimmed by 1 base and J by 5 bases, leaving 9 bases between them. The germline CDR1 and CDR2 sequences are SGHTA and FQGTGA. Here the CDR3 reads CASSLSSVHNEQFF. The CDR3 DNA sequence: TGTGCCAGCAGCTTAAGTAGCGTCCACAATGAGCAGTTCTTC. The full variable domain, in which reference TRBV7-3 and TRBJ2-1 provide the parts outside the CDR3, is GAGVSQTPSNKVTEKGKYVELRCDPISGHTALYWYRQSLGQGPEFLIYFQGTGAADDSGLPNDRFFAVRPEGSVSTLKIQRTERGDSAVYLCASSLSSVHNEQFFGPGTRLTVL.

V is TRBV7-9 and J is TRBJ1-6; D unresolved. Trimming removed 1 base from V and 7 bases from J, with 17 bases in between. This CDR3 region has 17 residues. CDR1 SEHNR and CDR2 FQNEAQ come from the germline V gene (reference sequence). CDR3 bases: TGTGCCAGCAGCTTAGAGCGGGAGCGGAGGAGAAATTCACCCCTCCACTTT. This codes for CASSLERERRRNSPLHF.

This rearrangement joins TRBV21-1 to TRBJ2-7; the listed D gene, TRBD2, was not tested against the DNA. TRBV21-1 is described as a pseudogene. The CDR3 has 14 residues. This chain's CDR3 is CASSPLTARGLQYF. In DNA form, the CDR3 reads TGTGCCAGCAGCCCCCTGACGGCGCGGGGTCTTCAGTACTTC.

Details on this clone: Germline is not matched at one junction end, which may reflect a read error. The chain combines TRBV5-1 with TRBJ2-2, with TRBD1 as a possible D gene (5 bases). From germline, CDR1 is SGHRS and CDR2 YFSETQ. The CDR3 extends over 14 amino acids. For the CDR3, the DNA is TGCGCCAGCACCTTGACAGAGAACACCGGGGAGCTGTTTTTT. Protein sequence: CASTLTENTGELFF. Complete variable domain (other parts from reference TRBV5-1 and TRBJ2-2): KAGVTQTPRYLIKTRGQQVTLSCSPISGHRSVSWYQQTPGQGLQFLFEYFSETQRNKGNFPGRFSGRQFSNSRSEMNVSTLELGDSALYLCASTLTENTGELFFGEGSRLTVL.

V is TRBV6-5 and J is TRBJ2-1; tentative D call: TRBD2 (6 bases). Trimming took off 5 bases at V and 3 bases at J, with 11 bases between the two ends. The CDR3 contains 14 residues. Germline CDR1 MNHEY, CDR2 SVGAGI. CDR3 residues: CASSLAGIYNEQFF. The CDR3, as DNA: TGTGCCAGCAGTCTGGCGGGGATCTACAATGAGCAGTTCTTC.

The genes are TRBV24-1 and TRBJ1-2, with D maybe TRBD1 (6 bases). Trimming stripped 4 bases from V and 4 bases from J, with 18 bases between. This CDR3 region has 16 residues. Germline V gene data show CDR1 as KGHDR and CDR2 as SFDVKD. CDR3 coding DNA: TGTGCCACCAGTGAGGCGACCAAGGGGGTCACCTATGGCTACACCTTC. It yields the protein CATSEATKGVTYGYTF.

About this clone: Other DNA sequences in this specimen translate into the identical CDR3. This chain joins TRBV28 and TRBJ1-2; 8 nucleotides agree with TRBD1. This CDR3 comprises 13 residues. The V gene's germline CDR1 is MDHEN and CDR2 SYDVKM. V shed 6 bases and J 4 bases; nucleotides not matched to a gene: 4. The CDR3 DNA follows: TGTGCCAGCAGCTCCGGACAGGGCTATGGCTACACCTTC. Translation: CASSSGQGYGYTF.

The chain combines TRBV19 with TRBJ2-4; the match to TRBD1 covers 10 bases. The V and J ends lost 5 bases and 0 bases, in that order; junction bases with no gene match: 16. This CDR3 region has 20 residues. In germline, CDR1 is LNHDA, CDR2 SQIVND (reference sequence). CDR3 sequence: CASSPGQGYWSGAAKNIQYF. DNA of the CDR3: TGTGCCAGTAGTCCGGGACAGGGGTATTGGAGCGGGGCAGCCAAAAACATTCAGTACTTC.

This sequence joins TRBV5-8 and TRBJ2-7; 7 bases line up with TRBD2. From germline, CDR1 is SGHTS and CDR2 YDEGEE. V was pared by 4 bases and J by 3 bases, with 4 bases of the junction left unmatched. CDR3 length: 13 residues. The CDR3: CASSPRGSYEQYF. The CDR3 DNA reads TGTGCCAGCAGCCCGCGGGGGAGCTACGAGCAGTACTTC.

The CDR3 DNA reads TGTGCCAGCAGCTCGCGACAACAGGGCAGAGCTTTCTTT. This sequence encodes CASSSRQQGRAFF. The chain recombines TRBV5-6 with TRBJ1-1, with D possibly matching TRBD1 (6 bases). The ends were cut back, 3 bases at V and 10 bases at J, with 16 bases in the middle. This CDR3 has 13 residues. Germline assignment: CDR1 SGHDT and CDR2 YYEEEE.

This clone showed up just a few times. V gene TRBV2 combines with J gene TRBJ2-7, with 9 bases that match TRBD2. The CDR3 runs to 14 residues. Germline trimming cut 8 bases from V and 5 bases from J; bases unmatched to any gene: 10. Germline V CDR1 and CDR2: SNHLY, FYNNEI. The CDR3 region has the DNA TGTGCCAGCTTTGCGGGAGGGCCTTACGACGAGCAGTACTTC. It translates to CASFAGGPYDEQYF. The full variable domain, with the rest looked up from reference TRBV2 and TRBJ2-7, is EPEVTQTPSHQVTQMGQEVILRCVPISNHLYFYWYRQILGQKVEFLVSFYNNEISEKSEIFDDQFSVERPDGSNFTLKIRSTKLEDSAMYFCASFAGGPYDEQYFGPGTRLTVT.

The genes are TRBV2 and TRBJ2-3; 7 nucleotides match TRBD1. Germline-derived CDR1 and CDR2 are SNHLY and FYNNEI. V dropped 8 bases and J dropped 3; count of bases not matched to a gene: 11. The CDR3 loop spans 15 amino acids. CDR3 amino acids: CASEVGQAWTDTQYF. The DNA of the CDR3 is TGTGCCAGCGAGGTCGGACAGGCCTGGACAGATACGCAGTATTTT. Supplemented by reference TRBV2 and TRBJ2-3, the full variable domain reads EPEVTQTPSHQVTQMGQEVILRCVPISNHLYFYWYRQILGQKVEFLVSFYNNEISEKSEIFDDQFSVERPDGSNFTLKIRSTKLEDSAMYFCASEVGQAWTDTQYFGPGTRLTVL.

The chain has TRBV3-1 (or the pseudogene TRBV3-2) and TRBJ1-2, with 8 nucleotides matching TRBD1. Germline V lookup: CDR1 LGHDT, CDR2 YNNKEL (reference sequence). The CDR3 has 15 amino acids. The ends lost 3 bases at V and 8 bases at J; junction bases unmatched: 11. CDR3 sequence: CASSQNPTGEGGYTF. The DNA for the CDR3 is TGTGCCAGCAGCCAGAACCCGACAGGGGAAGGGGGCTACACCTTC.

The chain combines TRBV9 with TRBJ2-3; TRBD2 aligns across 8 bases. The V and J ends lost 3 bases and 3 bases, in that order; junction bases with no gene match: 6. Germline V CDR1 and CDR2: SGDLS, YYNGEE. The length of the CDR3 is 15 residues. The CDR3 protein is CASSGTSRRTDTQYF. The DNA for the CDR3 is TGTGCCAGCAGCGGGACTAGCAGAAGGACAGATACGCAGTATTTT.

V usage is TRBV11-3 and J usage is TRBJ1-1; possible D gene TRBD1, 5 bases. V was cut by 0 bases and J by 7 bases, with 15 bases left in between. CDR3 length equals 15 residues. CDR1 is SGHNT, CDR2 YENEEA, per germline. The CDR3 DNA is TGTGCCAGCAGCTTAGATTGTAAATGGACACTTGAAGCTTTCTTT. This sequence encodes CASSLDCKWTLEAFF.

The chain carries TRBV2 and TRBJ1-2, with D hard to call. The V end was cut by 0 bases, the J end by 4 bases, with 12 bases between. The CDR3 totals 15 residues. The germline V gene encodes CDR1 SNHLY and CDR2 FYNNEI. The CDR3 DNA follows: TGTGCCAGCAGTGAAGCTCGCCACAGCCTCTATGGCTACACCTTC. Protein product: CASSEARHSLYGYTF.

This CDR3 reads CASSPGTGNQPQHF. DNA of the CDR3: TGTGCCAGCAGCCCCGGGACAGGCAATCAGCCCCAGCATTTT. The chain combines TRBV7-8 with TRBJ1-5; 7 positions match TRBD1. This CDR3 has 14 residues. The trim removed 5 bases at V and 2 bases at J, leaving 3 bases unmatched. CDR1 and CDR2 from the germline V gene are SGHVS and FQNEAQ.

CDR3 protein: CASSEPGDPYEQYF. The CDR3, as DNA: TGTGCCAGCAGTGAGCCAGGGGATCCCTACGAGCAGTACTTC. The chain is built from TRBV2 and TRBJ2-7, with D possibly TRBD1 on 6 matching bases. Trimming pared 3 bases from V and 2 bases from J, leaving 11 bases between. Germline V gene sequence: CDR1 SNHLY, CDR2 FYNNEI. The CDR3 length is 14 residues.

This clone was found once. The rearrangement joins TRBV29-1 to TRBJ2-4; D is unresolved. Trimming cost V 3 bases and J 0 bases, with 9 bases left between them. The CDR3 extends over 14 amino acids. Per the germline V gene, CDR1 is SQVTM and CDR2 is ANQGSEA. The CDR3 DNA is TGCAGCGTTGAGCGTATAATAGCCAAAAACATTCAGTACTTC. This sequence encodes CSVERIIAKNIQYF.

This clone was picked up one time. The gene calls are TRBV19 and TRBJ2-5; D gene unclear. The V gene's germline CDR1 is LNHDA and CDR2 SQIVND (reference sequence). This CDR3 has 16 residues. V lost 3 bases and J 4 bases, leaving 18 bases between the germline ends. CDR3 region: CASSMESSPDLETQYF. DNA for the CDR3: TGTGCCAGTAGTATGGAGTCTTCTCCTGATCTAGAGACCCAGTACTTC.